The present TCR beta chain was sequenced within a study of T cell repertoires in cytomegalovirus infection (dated by TCRdb to about 2019). For the wider study: Recently identified HLA-C-restricted CMV epitopes, whose presentation resists viral immunomodulation, were targeted by peptide stimulations together with well-studied HLA-B-restricted epitopes. Because public TCR beta signatures pointed to carriage of CMV infection together with the matching HLA type, the HLA type of each donor mattered for the analysis. Broad study findings and their caveats: In both this cohort and an independent roughly 330-donor cohort, the cumulative frequency of public TCR beta family members distinguished carriers of CMV infection plus the relevant HLA type. The ex vivo response was dominated by HLA-C-restricted CMV-specific TCR beta clonotypes, and the single most frequent clonotype in two of eight donors was supplied by these HLA-C-restricted clonotypes.

The sample's treatment or condition label is to be understood as: in vitro stimulation with specific CMV peptide epitopes to enrich CMV-specific T cells. For sequencing, an Illumina HiSeq 1500 was employed. TCRdb applied fastp at Q25 and MiXCR to the public reads, then kept only in-frame beta chains. Entries that share a CDR3 protein sequence are merged under the most common genes and DNA. The sample contains around 900,000 distinct CDR3 sequences, 31% of them found a single time. More than 12% of the sample is taken by the ten largest. With regard to this clonotype: What antigen it recognizes has not been identified. The sample holds no much larger clone one base away, and base qualities are not on file.

The clonotype was recovered from a human donor in good health (CMV status not recorded). Some clones in this sample may be carry-over from other donors' samples. The material sequenced was cultured CD8+ T cells from PBMCs, taken from culture after CMV antigen stimulation.

The nucleotides are TGTGCCAGCAGCGACCTAATGGATGGCTACACCTTC. This codes for CASSDLMDGYTF. The chain links TRBV7-9 with TRBJ1-2, with no confidently assigned D gene. Reading the germline V gene (reference sequence) gives CDR1 SEHNR and CDR2 FQNEAQ. V lost 5 bases and J lost 6 bases; the stretch between them is 10 bases long. The CDR3 covers 12 residues, taking in both the cysteine and the phenylalanine. Left in the record is the CDR3 DNA by itself, 36 bases read in frame from the first base.